Listed below are T cell receptor beta chains from one sample, sequenced in a study of cytomegalovirus exposure and HLA in healthy donors. Some clones are missing from TCRdb's copy, which holds only in-frame ones; the method was immunoSEQ multiplex PCR. In the table there are roughly 200,000 clones, about four fifths of which are singletons. The sequenced sample was PBMCs. Source of these receptors: a female donor in good health and CMV-seronegative. Each CDR3 is given with its conserved first and last residue. The order of the fields is V gene, J gene, D gene, clone size, CDR3 protein, CDR3 DNA. A D gene is named only where the DNA matches it firmly. A row's size may be missing; if present it is once, few, many or a size class.

TRBV6-5	TRBJ1-2	TRBD1	-	CVRKARGQNYGYTF	TGTGTTAGGAAGGCCAGGGGGCAAAACTATGGCTACACCTTC
TRBV4-3	TRBJ1-3	TRBD1	-	CASSQGTGAGNTIYF	TGCGCCAGCAGCCAAGGGACAGGGGCTGGAAACACCATATATTTT
TRBV30	TRBJ2-7	-	-	CAWSVPKESYEQYF	TGTGCCTGGAGTGTACCAAAGGAGTCCTACGAGCAGTACTTC
TRBV30	TRBJ2-7	-	-	CAWKYSDSDTYEQYF	TGTGCCTGGAAATATTCGGACAGCGATACCTACGAGCAGTACTTC
TRBV5-1	TRBJ2-1	-	-	CASSLGEGNNEQFF	TGCGCCAGCAGCTTGGGAGAGGGTAACAATGAGCAGTTCTTC
TRBV28	TRBJ1-3	-	-	CASRLGGTIYF	TGTGCCAGCAGACTTGGCGGCACCATATATTTT
TRBV6-5	TRBJ2-7	TRBD2	-	CASSYSSLAGYEQYF	TGTGCCAGCAGTTACTCGAGCCTAGCGGGGTACGAGCAGTACTTC
TRBV2	TRBJ2-7	-	-	CASSGVTGEQYF	TGTGCCAGCAGTGGGGTGACGGGCGAGCAGTACTTC
TRBV7-8	TRBJ2-6	-	once	CASSPGPGANVLTF	TGTGCCAGCAGCCCAGGGCCTGGGGCCAACGTCCTGACTTTC
TRBV6-1	TRBJ2-3	TRBD2	-	CASSASGSPDTQYF	TGTGCCAGCAGTGCTAGCGGGAGCCCAGATACGCAGTATTTT
TRBV28	TRBJ2-7	-	few	CASTDPGQNYEQYF	TGTGCCAGCACCGATCCCGGACAGAACTACGAGCAGTACTTC
TRBV11-1	TRBJ2-2	-	-	CASSLAKGLYTGELFF	TGTGCCAGCAGCTTAGCCAAGGGACTGTACACCGGGGAGCTGTTTTTT
TRBV7-9	TRBJ2-2	-	-	CASRPSEGVYTGELFF	TGTGCCAGCAGACCGTCCGAGGGGGTCTACACCGGGGAGCTGTTTTTT
TRBV2	TRBJ2-2	-	-	CASRYGAGELFF	TGTGCCAGCAGATATGGAGCCGGGGAGCTGTTTTTT
TRBV28	TRBJ2-7	TRBD2	-	CASRALLAGWGSYEQYF	TGTGCCAGCAGGGCCTTACTAGCGGGCTGGGGCTCCTACGAGCAGTACTTC
TRBV30	TRBJ2-2	-	few	CAGTVGELFF	TGTGCCGGGACGGTCGGGGAGCTGTTTTTT